This T cell receptor (beta chain) derives from a study of T cells in Graves' hyperthyroidism and ophthalmopathy. TCR beta CDR3 regions were amplified from RNA transcripts. An initial round of RT-PCR targeting the TCR CDR3 relied on the HTBI primer set. TCRdb re-called the multiplex PCR reads with MiXCR, one entry per CDR3 protein. The sample has approximately 870,000 distinct CDR3 sequences, around 39% seen once. The CDR3 is 13 amino acids. Trimming stripped 5 bases from V and 4 bases from J, with 9 bases between. This clonotype has a handful of counts. Sequencing was carried out using blood. V is TRBV12-3 or TRBV12-4 and J is TRBJ1-3; maybe TRBD1 (5 bases). The origin of this receptor is a man aged 18 to 29 with Graves' hyperthyroidism. CDR3 amino acids: CASSPGLGNTIYF. In DNA, the CDR3 is TGTGCCAGCAGTCCGGGACTCGGAAACACCATATATTTT.